This T cell receptor beta chain originates from a study of cytomegalovirus exposure and HLA in healthy donors (dated by TCRdb to the late 2010s). At the level of the whole study: According to a later analysis, one platform produced both the approximately 110 validation repertoires and the 550 to 800 repertoires of the first cohort. The study was designed to test whether signatures of past pathogen exposure could be identified by cataloging public T cell receptors. To predict cytomegalovirus infection status, the study brought together high-throughput TCR immunosequencing, statistical association of individual TCRs with disease status, and machine learning. A separate validation cohort of about 110 different subjects was used in addition to the approximately 700-subject first cohort. Overall study results and their limits: All 120 or so repertoires were used to score co-occurrence in the validation cohort in a later analysis, because that analysis had no HLA typing for the cohort. Most TCR sequences were seen in very few donors, while some public TCRs were found in many individuals. The study listed approximately 150 TCR beta chains as associated with cytomegalovirus. Subsequent analysis determined that TCRs grouped into clusters in the first cohort also showed a tendency toward co-occurrence across the 90 to 150 validation repertoires, and approximately 93% of cluster scores exceeded 0. The classifier was reported to diagnose cytomegalovirus status with high specificity and sensitivity in both the original cohort and the validation cohort. The authors suggested that the approach could potentially be extended to other disease states and immunological phenotypes. Three of the identified cytomegalovirus-associated TCR beta chains were confirmed in vitro to be specific for cytomegalovirus antigens.

The donors belonged to the validation cohort of approximately 130 subjects, which was separate from the approximately 700-subject first cohort. Libraries came from the immunoSEQ multiplex PCR assay. The study's own analysis went as follows. To diagnose cytomegalovirus status from the catalog of TCR beta chain sequences, a statistical classification framework was built. The source is immuneACCESS, and TCRdb retained only in-frame sequences with V and J called. Part of the clones is not carried over; for the studies checked, unresolved V genes explain less than half of this, and the remainder is unexplained. V and J calls and clone size are copied from that table; D and trimming were computed from the DNA. For this sample the table gives some 150,000 clones, of which about 82% were detected only once. The ten largest make up roughly 2.1% of the sample. Between the V and J ends, shortened by 6 bases and 0 bases respectively, the junction contains 18 bases. Per the germline V gene, SQVTM is the CDR1 and ANQGSEA is the CDR2. Counted from cysteine to phenylalanine, this CDR3 has 16 amino acids. Only the CDR3 DNA is retained, 48 bases long and in frame from the first base.

Comment on this clone: Its antigen has not been determined. Qualities for individual bases were not recorded, and no much larger clone is one base off.

The sequence is built from TRBV29-1 and TRBJ2-1; the D region possibly corresponds to TRBD2 (5 bases align). The clonotype comes from a human donor in good health. Material for sequencing was PBMCs. The CDR3 reads CSVSRTDWLSYNEQFF. The base sequence is TGCAGCGTATCAAGGACGGACTGGCTCTCCTACAATGAGCAGTTCTTC.